Listed here are 8 T cell receptor gamma chains from one sample, sequenced in a study of gamma-delta T cells after stem cell transplantation (dated by TCRdb to the mid-2010s). Library preparation employed RT-PCR. TCRdb names Illumina MiSeq as the instrument used. Identical DNA sequences were merged into single rows after TCRdb reprocessed the public reads with CATT. The sample records about 3,000 gamma-chain clones, less than 20% of which are singletons. The top ten constitute 3.4% of the sample. Sequenced material: gamma-delta T cells. These receptors all come from a human donor. It is not recorded whose cells these are; they may come from a transplant donor.

The DNA for the CDR3 is TGTGCCTTGTGGGAGGTGCTATATTATAAGAAACTCTTT. This codes for CALWEVLYYKKLF. This chain joins TRGV9 and TRGJ1 or TRGJ2. The V gene end was trimmed by 0 bases and the J gene end by 4 bases; junction bases not matched to a gene: 3. Germline assignment: CDR1 GITISATS and CDR2 ISYDGTV (reference sequence). The CDR3 covers 13 residues.

About this clone: In the same sample, other DNA sequences code for this CDR3. The chain has TRGV9 and TRGJ1 or TRGJ2. The CDR3 runs to 12 residues. CDR1 is GITISATS, CDR2 ISYDGTV, per germline (reference sequence). V trimming: 4 bases; J trimming: 4 bases; junction bases outside the gene matches: 4. CDR3: CALWEGYYKKLF. DNA of the CDR3: TGTGCCTTGTGGGAAGGATATTATAAGAAACTCTTT.

The V gene is TRGV2, the J gene TRGJ1 or TRGJ2. With V trimmed by 0 bases and J by 12 bases, 5 bases remained unmatched. Germline V gene sequence: CDR1 EGSNGY, CDR2 YDSYNSKV. The CDR3 totals 11 residues. In DNA, the CDR3 is TGTGCCACCTGGGACGGGCAAGGGAAACTCTTT. Its protein is CATWDGQGKLF.

The V gene is TRGV2, the J gene TRGJP2. The CDR3 sequence is 12 residues long. With 0 bases clipped from V and 11 bases from J, the junction kept 3 bases outside the gene matches. CDR1 and CDR2 (germline): EGSNGY, YDSYNSKV. Here the CDR3 reads CATWDGGWIKTF. CDR3 sequence (DNA): TGTGCCACCTGGGACGGGGGATGGATCAAGACGTTT.

This clone came up a few times. The chain has TRGV8 and TRGJ1 or TRGJ2. Germline V gene sequence: CDR1 VENAVY, CDR2 YDSYNSRV. The CDR3 loop spans 13 amino acids. J gave up 7 bases and V 6 bases, and 12 bases lay outside the gene matches. The CDR3 protein is CATWIPSGYKKLF. CDR3 DNA sequence: TGTGCCACCTGGATCCCCTCGGGATATAAGAAACTCTTT.

Concerning this clone: One base away lies a much larger clone, so this may be a sequencing read error. The sample holds other DNA sequences that translate to the same CDR3. The V call is TRGV9, the J call TRGJP2. Germline V lookup: CDR1 GITISATS, CDR2 ISYDGTV (reference sequence). The CDR3 contains 15 residues. The CDR3: CALWEAHSSDWIKTF. CDR3 DNA sequence: TGTGCCTTGTGGGAGGCTCATAGTAGTGATTGGATCAAGACATTT.

In its sample, this clone was seen a few times. Other nucleotide sequences from this sample produce the same CDR3. The rearrangement uses TRGV4 and TRGJ1 or TRGJ2. V shed 1 base, J shed 1 base, and the junction held 4 bases outside the gene matches. The CDR3 contains 14 residues. Looked up from germline, CDR1 is EGSTGY and CDR2 is YDSYTSSV. The CDR3 nucleotides are TGTGCCACCTGGGATGGACCTAATTATTATAAGAAACTCTTT. It translates to CATWDGPNYYKKLF.

This clone came up a few times. This chain uses TRGV2 with TRGJP2. Trimming cost V 0 bases and J 13 bases; bases outside gene matches: 8. The CDR3 is made up of 13 amino acids. Germline CDR1 is EGSNGY and CDR2 is YDSYNSKV. CDR3 region: CATWDGSRVIKTF. For the CDR3, the DNA is TGTGCCACCTGGGACGGGTCAAGGGTGATCAAGACGTTT.